These T cell receptor beta chains were read from a single sample in a study of blood T cell repertoires in COVID-19. The assay was immunoSEQ multiplex PCR, and TCRdb's table has in-frame clones only and misses some. The table has 120,000 or so clones, around four fifths seen once; the top ten hold about an eighth. The material sequenced was peripheral blood. The source of these receptors is a man in his 60s with acute or convalescent COVID-19. Each CDR3 is given with its conserved first and last residue. The D gene is left open where the match is weak. Clone size is not always given. Where it is, it says once, few, many or a class for expanded clones.

TRBV6-6	-	-	TRBJ1-2	CASSYSDSYYGYTF	TGTGCCAGCAGTTACTCGGACAGCTACTATGGCTACACCTTC
TRBV18	-	-	TRBJ2-7	CASSPPRQGTDEQYF	TGTGCCAGCTCACCACCGAGGCAGGGGACGGACGAGCAGTACTTC
TRBV6-6	TRBD1	-	TRBJ1-2	CASSYGYTGDYGYTF	TGTGCCAGCAGTTACGGGTACACAGGGGACTATGGCTACACCTTC
TRBV10-3	-	-	TRBJ1-1	CAISQGLGTEAFF	TGTGCCATCAGCCAGGGGTTGGGCACTGAAGCTTTCTTT
TRBV28	-	-	TRBJ1-2	CASSQGGEGYGYTF	TGTGCCAGCAGTCAGGGAGGCGAGGGCTATGGCTACACCTTC
TRBV7-8	TRBD2	-	TRBJ2-2	CASSSRPVSREDGELFF	TGTGCCAGCAGCTCCCGTCCGGTCTCGCGGGAGGACGGGGAGCTGTTTTTT
TRBV7-9	-	few	TRBJ2-2	CAKGDANTGELFF	TGTGCCAAGGGAGACGCGAACACCGGGGAGCTGTTTTTT
TRBV7-8	TRBD1	-	TRBJ2-7	CASSPRTGASYEQYF	TGTGCCAGCAGCCCCCGAACAGGGGCTTCCTACGAGCAGTACTTC
TRBV3-1/TRBV3-2	-	-	TRBJ1-2	CASSQEKSRGGRGYTF	TGTGCCAGCAGCCAAGAAAAAAGCCGGGGAGGAAGGGGCTACACCTTC
TRBV7-3	-	few	TRBJ2-2	CASSFGANTGELFF	TGTGCCAGCAGCTTCGGGGCGAACACCGGGGAGCTGTTTTTT
TRBV7-9	TRBD1	-	TRBJ1-2	CASSLAGQWFSGYTF	TGTGCCAGCAGCTTAGCGGGACAGTGGTTCTCTGGCTACACCTTC
TRBV18	TRBD1	-	TRBJ1-1	CASSPSRQGSEAFF	TGTGCCAGCTCACCATCGAGACAGGGCTCTGAAGCTTTCTTT
TRBV5-1	-	-	TRBJ2-2	CASTENSNTGELFF	TGCGCCAGCACCGAGAATTCTAACACCGGGGAGCTGTTTTTT
TRBV27	-	-	TRBJ2-7	CASRRGHRYEQYF	TGTGCCAGCAGACGGGGACACCGCTACGAGCAGTACTTC
TRBV2	TRBD1	few	TRBJ1-2	CASTERGQMIGIGYTF	TGTGCCAGCACCGAACGGGGACAGATGATCGGGATCGGCTACACCTTC
TRBV9	TRBD2	-	TRBJ2-3	CASSPAGGRSADTQYF	TGTGCCAGCAGCCCCGCCGGCGGGAGGAGTGCAGATACGCAGTATTTT
TRBV18	-	once	TRBJ2-7	CASSPTAQYEQYF	TGTGCCAGCTCACCCACAGCACAGTACGAGCAGTACTTC
TRBV19	-	-	TRBJ1-6	CASSIGGGGSPLHF	TGTGCCAGTAGTATCGGCGGAGGAGGGTCACCCCTCCACTTT
TRBV2	TRBD1	once	TRBJ1-1	CASRTDRAGNTEAFF	TGTGCCAGCAGGACCGACAGGGCCGGGAACACTGAAGCTTTCTTT
TRBV28	TRBD2	-	TRBJ2-7	CASTLGSGRLEQYF	TGTGCCAGCACCCTAGGGAGCGGGAGGCTCGAGCAGTACTTC
TRBV15	TRBD1	-	TRBJ1-1	CATSRDWDRGRNTEAFF	TGTGCCACCAGCAGAGATTGGGACAGGGGGCGGAATACTGAAGCTTTCTTT
TRBV5-1	TRBD2	-	TRBJ2-1	CASSLGTSGKVSEQFF	TGCGCCAGCAGCTTGGGTACTAGCGGGAAGGTGAGTGAGCAGTTCTTC
TRBV4-1	TRBD2	-	TRBJ2-2	CASSQAPLGLADANTGELFF	TGCGCCAGCAGCCAAGCCCCCCTTGGGCTAGCGGACGCGAACACCGGGGAGCTGTTTTTT
TRBV4-1	TRBD2	-	TRBJ2-3	CASSQTARGAGNTDTQYF	TGCGCCAGCAGCCAAACGGCCCGGGGAGCGGGAAACACAGATACGCAGTATTTT
TRBV9	TRBD1	-	TRBJ2-3	CASSPWTGEADTQYF	TGTGCCAGCAGCCCTTGGACAGGGGAGGCAGATACGCAGTATTTT
TRBV28	TRBD1	-	TRBJ1-5	CASTRGPANQPQHF	TGTGCCAGCACCAGGGGGCCAGCCAATCAGCCCCAGCATTTT
TRBV5-8	-	-	TRBJ1-2	CASSSSPGLGGYTF	TGTGCCAGCAGCTCTAGCCCCGGGTTGGGAGGCTACACCTTC
TRBV7-2	-	-	TRBJ2-1	CASSLAGRGNSFPSYNEQFF	TGTGCCAGCAGCTTAGCTGGGCGGGGAAACTCATTCCCCTCCTACAATGAGCAGTTCTTC
TRBV16	TRBD1	-	TRBJ1-5	CASSQYDRENQPQHF	TGTGCCAGCAGCCAATACGACAGGGAGAATCAGCCCCAGCATTTT
TRBV5-6	-	-	TRBJ2-7	CASSLDSWEPYEQYF	TGTGCCAGCAGCTTGGATTCATGGGAGCCCTACGAGCAGTACTTC
TRBV5-1	-	-	TRBJ2-1	CASSLVAGPYNEQFF	TGCGCCAGCAGCTTGGTTGCGGGGCCCTACAATGAGCAGTTCTTC
TRBV6-6	-	-	TRBJ1-1	CASRQPQVPNTEAFF	TGTGCCAGCAGACAGCCTCAAGTCCCTAACACTGAAGCTTTCTTT
TRBV28	TRBD1	few	TRBJ1-6	CASQTGNSPLHF	TGTGCCAGCCAGACAGGGAATTCACCCCTCCACTTT
TRBV7-9	-	-	TRBJ1-1	CASSTGLWIEAFF	TGTGCCAGCAGCACGGGACTGTGGATTGAAGCTTTCTTT
TRBV29-1	-	-	TRBJ1-2	CSVEGRGATNYGYTF	TGCAGCGTTGAAGGGCGGGGGGCCACTAACTATGGCTACACCTTC
TRBV28	TRBD2	-	TRBJ2-1	CASSFAGRATNEQFF	TGTGCCAGCAGTTTTGCGGGGAGGGCCACCAATGAGCAGTTCTTC
TRBV5-1	-	-	TRBJ2-7	CASSLAQGKYYEQYF	TGCGCCAGCAGCTTGGCGCAGGGTAAATACTACGAGCAGTACTTC
TRBV6-6	-	-	TRBJ2-5	CASRAGEGRTQYF	TGTGCCAGCAGGGCAGGGGAGGGGCGGACCCAGTACTTC
TRBV7-3	TRBD2	-	TRBJ2-1	CASSLEAGGSEQFF	TGTGCCAGCAGCTTAGAGGCGGGAGGGAGTGAGCAGTTCTTC
TRBV6-5	-	-	TRBJ2-1	CASSYYGGQSEQFF	TGTGCCAGCAGTTACTACGGGGGGCAGAGTGAGCAGTTCTTC